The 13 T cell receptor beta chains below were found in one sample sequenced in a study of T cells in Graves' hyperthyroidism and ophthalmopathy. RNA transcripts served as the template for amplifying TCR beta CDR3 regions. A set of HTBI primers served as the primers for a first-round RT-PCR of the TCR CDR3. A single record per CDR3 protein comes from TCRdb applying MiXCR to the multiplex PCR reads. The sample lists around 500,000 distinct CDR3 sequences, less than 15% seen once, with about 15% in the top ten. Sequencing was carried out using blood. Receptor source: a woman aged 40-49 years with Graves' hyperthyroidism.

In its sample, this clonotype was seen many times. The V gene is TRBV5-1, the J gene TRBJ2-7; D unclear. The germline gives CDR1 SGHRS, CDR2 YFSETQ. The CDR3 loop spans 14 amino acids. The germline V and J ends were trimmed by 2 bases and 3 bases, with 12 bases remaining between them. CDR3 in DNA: TGCGCCAGCAGCTTAGGGTCCACTTACTACGAGCAGTACTTC. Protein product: CASSLGSTYYEQYF.

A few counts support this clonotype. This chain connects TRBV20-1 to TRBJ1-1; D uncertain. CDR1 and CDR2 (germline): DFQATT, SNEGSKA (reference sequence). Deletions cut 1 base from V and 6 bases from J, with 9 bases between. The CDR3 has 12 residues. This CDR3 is CSARVRRPEAFF. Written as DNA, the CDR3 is TGCAGTGCTAGAGTCCGAAGGCCTGAAGCTTTCTTT.

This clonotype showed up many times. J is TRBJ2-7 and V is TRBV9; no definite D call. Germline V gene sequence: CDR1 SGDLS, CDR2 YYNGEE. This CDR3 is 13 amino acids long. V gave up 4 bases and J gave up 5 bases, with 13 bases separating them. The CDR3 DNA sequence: TGTGCCAGCAGCACCGCAGGACCGGACGAGCAGTACTTC. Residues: CASSTAGPDEQYF.

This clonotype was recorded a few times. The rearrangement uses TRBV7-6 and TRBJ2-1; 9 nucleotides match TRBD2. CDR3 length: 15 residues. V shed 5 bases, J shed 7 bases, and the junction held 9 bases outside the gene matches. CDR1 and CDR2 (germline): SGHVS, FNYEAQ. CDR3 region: CASSPAVAGVNEQFF. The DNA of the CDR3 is TGTGCCAGCAGCCCGGCGGTAGCGGGAGTTAATGAGCAGTTCTTC.

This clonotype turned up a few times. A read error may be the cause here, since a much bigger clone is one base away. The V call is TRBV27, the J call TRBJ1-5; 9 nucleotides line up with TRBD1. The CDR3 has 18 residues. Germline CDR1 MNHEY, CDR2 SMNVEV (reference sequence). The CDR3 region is CASSPGTGTVYSNQPPHF. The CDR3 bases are TGTGCCAGCAGTCCAGGGACAGGGACCGTATATAGCAATCAGCCCCCGCATTTT.

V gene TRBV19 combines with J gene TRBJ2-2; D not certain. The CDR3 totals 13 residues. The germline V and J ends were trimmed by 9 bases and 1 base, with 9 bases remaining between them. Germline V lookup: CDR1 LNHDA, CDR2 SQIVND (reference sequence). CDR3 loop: CASQFLNTGELFF. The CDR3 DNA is TGTGCCAGCCAGTTCCTGAACACCGGGGAGCTGTTTTTT.

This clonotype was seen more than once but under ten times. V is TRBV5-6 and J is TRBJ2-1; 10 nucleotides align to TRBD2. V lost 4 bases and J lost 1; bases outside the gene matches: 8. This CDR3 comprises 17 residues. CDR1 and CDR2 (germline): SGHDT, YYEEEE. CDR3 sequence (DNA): TGTGCCAGCAGCGAATGGACTAGCGGTAAATCCTACAATGAGCAGTTCTTC. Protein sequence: CASSEWTSGKSYNEQFF.

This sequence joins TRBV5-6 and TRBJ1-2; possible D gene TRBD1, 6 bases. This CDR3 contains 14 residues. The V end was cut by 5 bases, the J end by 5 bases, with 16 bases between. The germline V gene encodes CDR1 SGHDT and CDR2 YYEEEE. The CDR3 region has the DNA TGTGCCAGCAGTTACACAGGGCCGGGGTATGGCTACACCTTC. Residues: CASSYTGPGYGYTF. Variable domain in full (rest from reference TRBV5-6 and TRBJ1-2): DAGVTQSPTHLIKTRGQQVTLRCSPKSGHDTVSWYQQALGQGPQFIFQYYEEEERQRGNFPDRFSGHQFPNYSSELNVNALLLGDSALYLCASSYTGPGYGYTFGSGTRLTVV.

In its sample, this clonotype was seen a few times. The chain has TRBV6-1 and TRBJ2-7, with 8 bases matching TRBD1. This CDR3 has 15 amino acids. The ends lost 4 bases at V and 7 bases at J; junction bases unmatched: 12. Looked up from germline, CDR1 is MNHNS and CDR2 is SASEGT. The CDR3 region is CASSGRRTGSREQYF. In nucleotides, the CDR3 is TGTGCCAGCAGTGGACGACGGACAGGGTCTAGGGAGCAGTACTTC.

The CDR3 spells CATSSSAGAGNTIYF. In nucleotides, the CDR3 is TGTGCCACCAGCAGCTCGGCGGGCGCGGGAAACACCATATATTTT. The rearrangement links TRBV15 to TRBJ1-3; D is undetermined. The CDR3 is made up of 15 amino acids. Trimming took off 3 bases at V and 4 bases at J, with 13 bases between the two ends. The V gene's germline CDR1 is LNHNV and CDR2 YYDKDF (reference sequence).

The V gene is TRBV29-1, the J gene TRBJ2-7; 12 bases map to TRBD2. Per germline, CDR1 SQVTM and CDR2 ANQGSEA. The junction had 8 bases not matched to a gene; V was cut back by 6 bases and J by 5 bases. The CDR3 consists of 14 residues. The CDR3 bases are TGCAGCGTCCAGATTTGGACTAGCGGGAACGAGCAGTACTTC. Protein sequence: CSVQIWTSGNEQYF.

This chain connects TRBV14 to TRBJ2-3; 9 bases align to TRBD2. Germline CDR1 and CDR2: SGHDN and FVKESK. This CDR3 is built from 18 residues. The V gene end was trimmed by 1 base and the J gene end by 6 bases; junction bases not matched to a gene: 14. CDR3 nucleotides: TGTGCCAGCAGCCAAGGGGTGCTAGCGGGAACTGTCACGGATACGCAGTATTTT. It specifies CASSQGVLAGTVTDTQYF.

The CDR3 DNA is TGTGCCAGCAGCCAAAGGACACCACAGGGGGCTGAAGCTTTCTTT. Its translation: CASSQRTPQGAEAFF. The chain is built from TRBV12-3 or TRBV12-4 and TRBJ1-1, with 8 positions matching TRBD1. V was clipped by 6 bases and J by 6 bases; unmatched bases: 12. The CDR3 contains 15 residues.